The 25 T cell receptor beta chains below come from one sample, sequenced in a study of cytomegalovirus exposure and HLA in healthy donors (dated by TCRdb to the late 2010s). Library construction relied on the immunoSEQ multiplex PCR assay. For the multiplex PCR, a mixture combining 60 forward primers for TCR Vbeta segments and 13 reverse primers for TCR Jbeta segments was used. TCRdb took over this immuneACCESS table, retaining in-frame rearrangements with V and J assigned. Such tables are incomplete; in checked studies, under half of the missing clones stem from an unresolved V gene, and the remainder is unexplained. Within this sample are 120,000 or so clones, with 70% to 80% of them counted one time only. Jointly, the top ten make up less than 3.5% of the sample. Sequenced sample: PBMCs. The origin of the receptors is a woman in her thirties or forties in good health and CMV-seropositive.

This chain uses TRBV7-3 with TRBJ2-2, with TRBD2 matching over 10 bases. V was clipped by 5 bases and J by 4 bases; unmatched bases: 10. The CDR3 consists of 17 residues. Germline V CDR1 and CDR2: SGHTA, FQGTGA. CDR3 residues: CASSPGAAGGPTGELFF. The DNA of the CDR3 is TGTGCCAGCAGCCCCGGAGCAGCGGGGGGGCCCACCGGGGAGCTGTTTTTT.

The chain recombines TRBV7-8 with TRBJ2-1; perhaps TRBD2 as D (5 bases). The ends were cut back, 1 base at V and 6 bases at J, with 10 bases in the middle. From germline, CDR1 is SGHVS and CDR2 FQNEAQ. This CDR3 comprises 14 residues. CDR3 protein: CASSLGRLPNEQFF. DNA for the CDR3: TGTGCCAGCAGCTTAGGAAGACTACCCAATGAGCAGTTCTTC.

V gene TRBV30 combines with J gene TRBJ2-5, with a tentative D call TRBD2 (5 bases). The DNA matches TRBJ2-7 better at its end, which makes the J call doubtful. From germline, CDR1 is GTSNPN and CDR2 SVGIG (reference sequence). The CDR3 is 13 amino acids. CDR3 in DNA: TGTGCCTGGGGTGGGGAGTTAGGCTACGAGCAGTACTTC. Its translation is CAWGGELGYEQYF.

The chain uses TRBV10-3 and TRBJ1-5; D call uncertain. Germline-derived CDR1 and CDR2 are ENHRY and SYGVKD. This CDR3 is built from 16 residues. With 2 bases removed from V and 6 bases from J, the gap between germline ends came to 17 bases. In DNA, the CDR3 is TGTGCCATCAGTGAGGGAGGCGGTTCGGAGGGTCAGCCCCAGCATTTT. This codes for CAISEGGGSEGQPQHF.

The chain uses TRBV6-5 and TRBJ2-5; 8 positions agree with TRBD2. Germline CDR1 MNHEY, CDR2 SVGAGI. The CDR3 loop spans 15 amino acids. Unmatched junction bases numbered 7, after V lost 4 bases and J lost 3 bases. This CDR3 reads CASSSPGGIKETQYF. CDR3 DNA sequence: TGTGCCAGCAGTTCCCCGGGGGGGATCAAAGAGACCCAGTACTTC.

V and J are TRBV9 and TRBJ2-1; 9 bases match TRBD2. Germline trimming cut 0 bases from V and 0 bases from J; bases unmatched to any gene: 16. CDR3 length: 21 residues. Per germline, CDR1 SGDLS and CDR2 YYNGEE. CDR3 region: CASSVGVRVPAGGHSYNEQFF. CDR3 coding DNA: TGTGCCAGCAGCGTAGGGGTTCGGGTGCCAGCGGGGGGCCACTCCTACAATGAGCAGTTCTTC. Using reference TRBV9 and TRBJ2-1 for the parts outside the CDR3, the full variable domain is DSGVTQTPKHLITATGQRVTLRCSPRSGDLSVYWYQQSLDQGLQFLIQYYNGEERAKGNILERFSAQQFPDLHSELNLSSLELGDSALYFCASSVGVRVPAGGHSYNEQFFGPGTRLTVL.

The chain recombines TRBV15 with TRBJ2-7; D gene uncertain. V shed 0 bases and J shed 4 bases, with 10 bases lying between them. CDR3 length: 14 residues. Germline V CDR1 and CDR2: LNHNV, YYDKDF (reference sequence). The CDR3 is CATSREGDLYEQYF. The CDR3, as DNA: TGTGCCACCAGCAGAGAGGGCGACCTTTACGAGCAGTACTTC. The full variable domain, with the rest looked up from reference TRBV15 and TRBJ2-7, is DAMVIQNPRYQVTQFGKPVTLSCSQTLNHNVMYWYQQKSSQAPKLLFHYYDKDFNNEADTPDNFQSRRPNTSFCFLDIRSPGLGDTAMYLCATSREGDLYEQYFGPGTRLTVT.

CDR3: CASRDDSDSYEQYF. The CDR3 DNA reads TGTGCCAGCAGGGATGACAGTGATTCCTACGAGCAGTACTTC. The chain carries TRBV2 and TRBJ2-7; D is perhaps TRBD1 (5 bases). Germline V lookup: CDR1 SNHLY, CDR2 FYNNEI. The CDR3 totals 14 residues. The V and J ends lost 6 bases and 1 base respectively, with 13 bases between them. Supplemented by reference TRBV2 and TRBJ2-7, the full variable domain reads EPEVTQTPSHQVTQMGQEVILRCVPISNHLYFYWYRQILGQKVEFLVSFYNNEISEKSEIFDDQFSVERPDGSNFTLKIRSTKLEDSAMYFCASRDDSDSYEQYFGPGTRLTVT.

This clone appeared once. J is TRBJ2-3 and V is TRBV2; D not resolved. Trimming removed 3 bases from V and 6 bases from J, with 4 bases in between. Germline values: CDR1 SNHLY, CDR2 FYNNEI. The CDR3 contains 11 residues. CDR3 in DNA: TGTGCCAGCAGTGAGGCCGATACGCAGTATTTT. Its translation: CASSEADTQYF.

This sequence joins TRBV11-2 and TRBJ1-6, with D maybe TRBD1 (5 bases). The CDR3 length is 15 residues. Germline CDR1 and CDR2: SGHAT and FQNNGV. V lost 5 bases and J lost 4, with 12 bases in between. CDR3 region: CASSPAGGYNSPLHF. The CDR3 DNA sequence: TGTGCCAGCAGCCCCGCGGGGGGGTATAATTCACCCCTCCACTTT.

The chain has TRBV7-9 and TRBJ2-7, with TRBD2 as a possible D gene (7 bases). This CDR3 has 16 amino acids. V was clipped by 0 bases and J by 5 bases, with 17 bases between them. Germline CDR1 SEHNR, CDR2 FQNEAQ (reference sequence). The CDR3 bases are TGTGCCAGCAGCTTAGCTGGGGGCGGGGGCGGAGACGAGCAGTACTTC. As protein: CASSLAGGGGGDEQYF. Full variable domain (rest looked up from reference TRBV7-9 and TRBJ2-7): DTGVSQNPRHKITKRGQNVTFRCDPISEHNRLYWYRQTLGQGPEFLTYFQNEAQLEKSRLLSDRFSAERPKGSFSTLEIQRTEQGDSAMYLCASSLAGGGGGDEQYFGPGTRLTVT.

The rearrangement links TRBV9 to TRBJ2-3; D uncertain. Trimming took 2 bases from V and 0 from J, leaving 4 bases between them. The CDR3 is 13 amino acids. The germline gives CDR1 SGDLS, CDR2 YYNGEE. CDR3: CASSVSSTDTQYF. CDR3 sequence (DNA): TGTGCCAGCAGCGTTTCTAGCACAGATACGCAGTATTTT. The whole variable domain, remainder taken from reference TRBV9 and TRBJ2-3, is DSGVTQTPKHLITATGQRVTLRCSPRSGDLSVYWYQQSLDQGLQFLIQYYNGEERAKGNILERFSAQQFPDLHSELNLSSLELGDSALYFCASSVSSTDTQYFGPGTRLTVL.

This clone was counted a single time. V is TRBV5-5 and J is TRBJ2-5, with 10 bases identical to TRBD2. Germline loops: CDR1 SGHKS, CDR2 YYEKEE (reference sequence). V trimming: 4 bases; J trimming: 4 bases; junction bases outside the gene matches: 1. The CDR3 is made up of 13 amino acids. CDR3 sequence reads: CASSRLAGETQYF. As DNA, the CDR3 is TGTGCCAGCAGCCGACTAGCGGGAGAGACCCAGTACTTC.

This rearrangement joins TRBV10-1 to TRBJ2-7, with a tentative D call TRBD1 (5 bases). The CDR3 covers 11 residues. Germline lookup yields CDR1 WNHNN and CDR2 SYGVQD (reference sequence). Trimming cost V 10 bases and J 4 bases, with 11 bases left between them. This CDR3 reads CAISDSYEQYF. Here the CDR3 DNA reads TGCGCCATAAGCGACAGTTACGAGCAGTACTTC.

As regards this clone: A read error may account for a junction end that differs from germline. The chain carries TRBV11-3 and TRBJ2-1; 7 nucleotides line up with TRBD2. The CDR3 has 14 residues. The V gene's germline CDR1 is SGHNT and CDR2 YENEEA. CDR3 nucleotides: TGTGCCAGCAGTTTAGCAGGGAGGGCCAATGAGCAGTTCTTC. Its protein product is CASSLAGRANEQFF.

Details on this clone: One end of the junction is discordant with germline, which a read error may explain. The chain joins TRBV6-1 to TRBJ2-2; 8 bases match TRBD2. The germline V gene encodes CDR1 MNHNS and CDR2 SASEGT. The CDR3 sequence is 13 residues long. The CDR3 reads CGGGLTNTGELFF. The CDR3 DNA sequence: TGCGGGGGGGGACTTACGAACACCGGGGAGCTGTTTTTT.

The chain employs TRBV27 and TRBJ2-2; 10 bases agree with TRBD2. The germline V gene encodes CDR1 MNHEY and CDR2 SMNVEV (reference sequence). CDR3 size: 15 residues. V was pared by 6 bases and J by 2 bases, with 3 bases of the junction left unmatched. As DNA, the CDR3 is TGTGCCAGCAGGATAGCGGGGGGAAACACCGGGGAGCTGTTTTTT. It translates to CASRIAGGNTGELFF.

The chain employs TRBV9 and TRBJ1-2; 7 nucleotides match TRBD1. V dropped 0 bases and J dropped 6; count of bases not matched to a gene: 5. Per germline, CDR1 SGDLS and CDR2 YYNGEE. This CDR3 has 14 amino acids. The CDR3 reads CASSVGTGVDGYTF. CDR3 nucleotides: TGTGCCAGCAGCGTAGGCACAGGGGTGGATGGCTACACCTTC.

CDR3 in amino acids: CASSLRTGGDEAFF. CDR3 DNA sequence: TGCGCCAGCAGCCTTCGGACAGGGGGCGATGAAGCTTTCTTT. The V call is TRBV5-1, the J call TRBJ1-1; the match to TRBD1 covers 11 bases. The CDR3 is 14 residues long. Germline V gives CDR1 SGHRS, CDR2 YFSETQ. The V segment lost 4 bases and the J segment 7 bases; nucleotides outside the gene matches: 6.

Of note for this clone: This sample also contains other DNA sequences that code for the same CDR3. In nucleotides, the CDR3 is TGCGCCAGCAGCTTTAGCGGATCCTACGAGCAGTACTTC. Translating gives CASSFSGSYEQYF. The chain carries TRBV5-1 and TRBJ2-7; the D gene is possibly TRBD2 (6 bases). This CDR3 is built from 13 residues. Trimming cost V 2 bases and J 1 base, with 7 bases left between them. The germline CDR1 and CDR2 sequences are SGHRS and YFSETQ. Drawing the rest from reference TRBV5-1 and TRBJ2-7, the complete variable domain is KAGVTQTPRYLIKTRGQQVTLSCSPISGHRSVSWYQQTPGQGLQFLFEYFSETQRNKGNFPGRFSGRQFSNSRSEMNVSTLELGDSALYLCASSFSGSYEQYFGPGTRLTVT.

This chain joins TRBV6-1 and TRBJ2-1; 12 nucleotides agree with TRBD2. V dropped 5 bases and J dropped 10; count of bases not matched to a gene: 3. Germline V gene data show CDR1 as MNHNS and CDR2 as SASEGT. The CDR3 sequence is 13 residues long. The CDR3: CASSRTSGDEQFF. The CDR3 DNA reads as TGTGCCAGCAGTCGGACTAGCGGGGACGAGCAGTTCTTC.

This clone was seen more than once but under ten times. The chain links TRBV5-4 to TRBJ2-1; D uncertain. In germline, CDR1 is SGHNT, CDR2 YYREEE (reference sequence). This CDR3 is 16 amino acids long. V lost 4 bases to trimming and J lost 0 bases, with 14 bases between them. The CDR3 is CASSPSPKPSYNEQFF. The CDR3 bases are TGTGCCAGCAGCCCGTCGCCCAAGCCCTCCTACAATGAGCAGTTCTTC.

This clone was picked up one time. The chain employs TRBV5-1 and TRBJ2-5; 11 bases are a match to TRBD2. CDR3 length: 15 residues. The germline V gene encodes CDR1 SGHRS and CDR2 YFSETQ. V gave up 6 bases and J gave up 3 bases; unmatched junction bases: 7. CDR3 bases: TGCGCCAGCAATAGCGGGGGGGCCGGGGAAGAGACCCAGTACTTC. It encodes CASNSGGAGEETQYF.

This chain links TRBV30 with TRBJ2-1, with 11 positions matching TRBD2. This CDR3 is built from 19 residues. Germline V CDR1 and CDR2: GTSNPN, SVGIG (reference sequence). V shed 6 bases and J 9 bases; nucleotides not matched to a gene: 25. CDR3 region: CACPDLTSGSRRGKGEQFF. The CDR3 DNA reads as TGTGCCTGCCCAGACCTAACTAGCGGGAGTAGGCGCGGGAAGGGTGAGCAGTTCTTC.

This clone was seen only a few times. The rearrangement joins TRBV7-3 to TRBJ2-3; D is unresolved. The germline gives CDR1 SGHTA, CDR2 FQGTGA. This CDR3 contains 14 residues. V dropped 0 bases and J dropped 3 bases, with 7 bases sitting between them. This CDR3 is CASSLTASTDTQYF. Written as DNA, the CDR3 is TGTGCCAGCAGCTTAACCGCGTCGACAGATACGCAGTATTTT.